This T cell receptor (beta chain) was recorded in a study of T cells in Graves' hyperthyroidism and ophthalmopathy. This CDR3 comprises 15 residues. The trim removed 4 bases at V and 4 bases at J, leaving 4 bases unmatched. Germline values: CDR1 SGDLS, CDR2 YYNGEE. What was amplified from RNA transcripts were TCR beta CDR3 regions. In the first-round RT-PCR of the TCR CDR3, the HTBI primer set was used. TCRdb redid the calling of the multiplex PCR reads with MiXCR, one entry per CDR3 protein. The sample lists almost 500,000 distinct CDR3 sequences; about 20% were seen once. This TCR came from a woman aged 70-85 years with Graves' ophthalmopathy. The chain uses TRBV9 and TRBJ2-2, with 10 bases identical to TRBD2. The sequencing sample was made of blood. The DNA of the CDR3 is TGTGCCAGCAGCATTAGCGGGAGGTCCACCGGGGAGCTGTTTTTT. Its protein is CASSISGRSTGELFF.